The 30 T cell receptor beta chains listed next were all sequenced from one sample in a study of T cell responses to AZD1222 COVID-19 vaccine. Assay: immunoSEQ multiplex PCR; the TCRdb copy retains only in-frame clones and omits some. Of 95,000 to 150,000 clones in the sample, roughly 90% were seen once. The sequenced sample was peripheral blood, obtained on day 0 of AZD1222 vaccination. The receptors come from an adult in good health.

The chain is built from TRBV2 and TRBJ2-2; 7 bases map to TRBD1. Germline trimming cut 6 bases from V and 3 bases from J; bases unmatched to any gene: 4. Germline V gene data show CDR1 as SNHLY and CDR2 as FYNNEI. The CDR3 sequence is 14 residues long. CDR3 sequence (DNA): TGTGCCAGCAGCTGGACAGGAGACACCGGGGAGCTGTTTTTT. It encodes CASSWTGDTGELFF.

The chain combines TRBV27 with TRBJ2-3; 14 bases line up with TRBD2. CDR1 and CDR2 (germline): MNHEY, SMNVEV (reference sequence). Germline trimming cut 10 bases from V and 1 base from J; bases unmatched to any gene: 7. CDR3 size: 16 residues. CDR3 residues: CAIGTSGSSGTDTQYF. CDR3 bases: TGTGCCATCGGGACTAGCGGGAGCTCTGGCACAGATACGCAGTATTTT.

The gene calls are TRBV19 and TRBJ2-5; the D gene is possibly TRBD2 (7 bases). Trimming left V 6 bases short and J 2 bases short, with 13 bases between. CDR1 and CDR2 (germline): LNHDA, SQIVND (reference sequence). The CDR3 runs to 14 residues. CDR3 nucleotides: TGTGCCAGTAGGTTAGGGGGGGGTCAAGAGACCCAGTACTTC. Encoded protein: CASRLGGGQETQYF. Full variable domain (rest looked up from reference TRBV19 and TRBJ2-5): DGGITQSPKYLFRKEGQNVTLSCEQNLNHDAMYWYRQDPGQGLRLIYYSQIVNDFQKGDIAEGYSVSREKKESFPLTVTSAQKNPTAFYLCASRLGGGQETQYFGPGTRLLVL.

V gene TRBV10-1 combines with J gene TRBJ2-7; 10 bases map to TRBD2. Trimming removed 2 bases from V and 7 bases from J; junction bases left unmatched: 8. The CDR3 has 15 amino acids. Germline V gene lookup returns CDR1 WNHNN and CDR2 SYGVQD (reference sequence). For the CDR3, the DNA is TGCGCCAGCAGTGAGACGCTAGCGGGAGTGGGTGAGCAGTACTTC. Its protein product is CASSETLAGVGEQYF.

The rearrangement links TRBV19 to TRBJ2-7, with D perhaps being TRBD1 or TRBD2 (6 bases each). Germline lookup yields CDR1 LNHDA and CDR2 SQIVND (reference sequence). V dropped 3 bases and J dropped 2 bases, with 29 bases sitting between them. The CDR3 consists of 20 residues. CDR3 in DNA: TGTGCCAGTAGTATGATGTGGATCGAGGGGGGTCGCTTAAGGACCTACGAGCAGTACTTC. It translates to CASSMMWIEGGRLRTYEQYF. The full variable domain, its missing parts supplied by reference TRBV19 and TRBJ2-7, is DGGITQSPKYLFRKEGQNVTLSCEQNLNHDAMYWYRQDPGQGLRLIYYSQIVNDFQKGDIAEGYSVSREKKESFPLTVTSAQKNPTAFYLCASSMMWIEGGRLRTYEQYFGPGTRLTVT.

The V call is TRBV19, the J call TRBJ2-2; possible D gene TRBD1, 6 bases. CDR1 and CDR2 from the germline V gene are LNHDA and SQIVND (reference sequence). The CDR3 totals 16 residues. V was shortened by 3 bases and J by 3 bases, with 14 bases between the two germline ends. This CDR3 is CASSMGKGTYTGELFF. Written as DNA, the CDR3 is TGTGCCAGTAGTATGGGAAAGGGGACATACACCGGGGAGCTGTTTTTT.

This chain links TRBV6-1 with TRBJ1-5; D gene uncertain. Germline-derived CDR1 and CDR2 are MNHNS and SASEGT. The ends were cut back, 4 bases at V and 2 bases at J, with 15 bases in the middle. CDR3 length equals 16 residues. This CDR3 is CASSGPWGLGNQPQHF. In nucleotides, the CDR3 is TGTGCCAGCAGTGGTCCGTGGGGATTAGGCAATCAGCCCCAGCATTTT.

V gene TRBV19 combines with J gene TRBJ2-2; 10 bases align to TRBD2. Germline CDR1 is LNHDA and CDR2 is SQIVND (reference sequence). V lost 3 bases and J lost 5; bases outside the gene matches: 6. CDR3 length: 16 residues. This CDR3 reads CASSIPIAGGTGELFF. CDR3 DNA: TGTGCCAGTAGTATCCCAATAGCGGGAGGAACCGGGGAGCTGTTTTTT.

The J gene is TRBJ2-3, the V gene TRBV6-5, with 8 bases identical to TRBD2. Germline CDR1 MNHEY, CDR2 SVGAGI. CDR3 length: 15 residues. V lost 8 bases, J lost 4 bases, and 11 bases stayed unmatched. DNA for the CDR3: TGTGCCAGCTCTCTTCGTCGGGGGGGCGCAGATACGCAGTATTTT. This encodes CASSLRRGGADTQYF.

This clone has a handful of counts. The V gene is TRBV9, the J gene TRBJ1-5; tentative D call: TRBD1 (6 bases). Germline CDR1 SGDLS, CDR2 YYNGEE. The V and J ends lost 6 bases and 4 bases respectively, with 14 bases between them. The length of the CDR3 is 14 residues. CDR3 residues: CASNEGHPNQPQHF. The CDR3 bases are TGTGCCAGCAATGAGGGACACCCAAATCAGCCCCAGCATTTT. Variable domain in full (rest from reference TRBV9 and TRBJ1-5): DSGVTQTPKHLITATGQRVTLRCSPRSGDLSVYWYQQSLDQGLQFLIQYYNGEERAKGNILERFSAQQFPDLHSELNLSSLELGDSALYFCASNEGHPNQPQHFGDGTRLSIL.

This chain connects TRBV29-1 to TRBJ1-1, with unresolved D. The V end was cut by 0 bases, the J end by 1 base, with 0 bases between. The CDR3 loop spans 11 amino acids. Germline loops: CDR1 SQVTM, CDR2 ANQGSEA. The DNA for the CDR3 is TGCAGCGTTGAAGAGAACACTGAAGCTTTCTTT. Its protein is CSVEENTEAFF.

This chain connects TRBV11-2 to TRBJ2-5; 9 nucleotides line up with TRBD2. Trimming at V came to 4 bases and at J to 2 bases, leaving 5 bases not matched to a gene. Germline V gives CDR1 SGHAT, CDR2 FQNNGV. CDR3 length: 15 amino acids. CDR3 sequence (DNA): TGTGCCAGCAGCTCGCGTGCGGGAGGGCAAGAGACCCAGTACTTC. The encoded protein is CASSSRAGGQETQYF. The variable domain in full, completed from reference TRBV11-2 and TRBJ2-5, reads EAGVAQSPRYKIIEKRQSVAFWCNPISGHATLYWYQQILGQGPKLLIQFQNNGVVDDSQLPKDRFSAERLKGVDSTLKIQPAKLEDSAVYLCASSSRAGGQETQYFGPGTRLLVL.

The chain links TRBV7-6 to TRBJ2-1; D is uncertain. Germline loops: CDR1 SGHVS, CDR2 FNYEAQ. Trimming took off 5 bases at V and 5 bases at J, with 13 bases between the two ends. This CDR3 has 14 residues. CDR3 residues: CASSPNLANNEQFF. CDR3 nucleotides: TGTGCCAGCAGCCCGAACTTGGCTAACAATGAGCAGTTCTTC.

This chain uses TRBV5-1 with TRBJ1-2; D is undetermined. The CDR3 loop spans 13 amino acids. Looked up from germline, CDR1 is SGHRS and CDR2 is YFSETQ. Deletions cut 0 bases from V and 8 bases from J, with 11 bases between. The CDR3 spells CASSLDPIRGYTF. In DNA, the CDR3 is TGCGCCAGCAGCTTGGATCCCATCCGAGGCTACACCTTC.

The V and J genes are TRBV24-1 and TRBJ2-2; the match to TRBD1 covers 8 bases. The length of the CDR3 is 16 residues. V gave up 7 bases and J gave up 0 bases; unmatched junction bases: 6. Germline CDR1 is KGHDR and CDR2 is SFDVKD. The CDR3 loop reads CATSQTGAPNTGELFF. The CDR3 DNA reads TGTGCCACCAGCCAGACAGGGGCGCCGAACACCGGGGAGCTGTTTTTT.

The chain employs TRBV27 and TRBJ2-7; TRBD2 aligns across 9 bases. Germline CDR1 MNHEY, CDR2 SMNVEV (reference sequence). This CDR3 is built from 14 residues. The V segment lost 6 bases and the J segment 6 bases; nucleotides outside the gene matches: 9. The CDR3 nucleotides are TGTGCCAGCAGGATAGCGGGAGTGGAGAGCGAGCAGTACTTC. Its translation is CASRIAGVESEQYF.

The chain carries TRBV19 and TRBJ1-2; D might be TRBD1 (5 bases). CDR1 is LNHDA and CDR2 is SQIVND in the germline V gene (reference sequence). The CDR3 length is 12 residues. The V end was cut by 6 bases, the J end by 12 bases, with 17 bases between. The CDR3 region has the DNA TGTGCCAGTAGCCGAACAGGAACGCCCGACACCTTC. Translated: CASSRTGTPDTF.

The chain is built from TRBV24-1 and TRBJ2-7, with a tentative D call TRBD2 (6 bases). Trimming cost V 4 bases and J 1 base, with 13 bases left between them. The CDR3 is 15 amino acids. From germline, CDR1 is KGHDR and CDR2 SFDVKD. The CDR3 loop is CATSDPGSGSYEQYF. For the CDR3, the DNA is TGTGCCACCAGTGACCCAGGGAGCGGGTCCTACGAGCAGTACTTC.

The CDR3 coding sequence is TGTGCCAGCAGTCGAAGACTAGCGGGTAACAATGAGCAGTTCTTC. The encoded protein is CASSRRLAGNNEQFF. The gene calls are TRBV6-2 or TRBV6-3 and TRBJ2-1; 10 bases line up with TRBD2. Germline-derived CDR1 and CDR2 are MNHEY and SVGEGT. The V segment lost 5 bases and the J segment 5 bases; nucleotides outside the gene matches: 6. CDR3 length: 15 residues.

V and J are TRBV15 and TRBJ1-2; D uncertain. This CDR3 has 17 residues. Per germline, CDR1 LNHNV and CDR2 YYDKDF (reference sequence). V shed 0 bases and J shed 3 bases, with 17 bases lying between them. The CDR3 region has the DNA TGTGCCACCAGCAGAGATCCACGAGCTAGGGAAGACTATGGCTACACCTTC. The encoded protein is CATSRDPRAREDYGYTF.

This clone came up a few times. The gene calls are TRBV18 and TRBJ2-7; D uncertain. There are 14 residues in the CDR3. V was cut by 2 bases and J by 2 bases, with 10 bases left in between. Germline CDR1 reads KGHSH; CDR2 reads LQKENI. The CDR3 spells CASSPLDVTYEQYF. Written as DNA, the CDR3 is TGTGCCAGCTCACCATTAGACGTTACCTACGAGCAGTACTTC.

This chain joins TRBV4-2 and TRBJ1-2; 9 bases are a match to TRBD1. This CDR3 has 15 residues. With 4 bases clipped from V and 3 bases from J, the junction kept 6 bases outside the gene matches. Looked up from germline, CDR1 is LGHNA and CDR2 is YNFKEQ. Written as DNA, the CDR3 is TGTGCCAGCAGCCTAGACAGGGGGGGAGACTATGGCTACACCTTC. This translates into CASSLDRGGDYGYTF.

This rearrangement joins TRBV27 to TRBJ1-2; maybe TRBD1 (6 bases). V was cut by 5 bases and J by 8 bases, with 18 bases left in between. The CDR3 extends over 14 amino acids. Germline CDR1 is MNHEY and CDR2 is SMNVEV (reference sequence). The CDR3 DNA reads as TGTGCCAGCAGTCCGAGGACAGCCGTCGGGGGCTACACCTTC. Translation: CASSPRTAVGGYTF.

The gene calls are TRBV2 and TRBJ1-1; tentatively, D is TRBD1 (5 bases). V lost 6 bases, J lost 0 bases, and 14 bases lay in between. Germline V CDR1 and CDR2: SNHLY, FYNNEI. CDR3 length: 15 residues. The CDR3, as DNA: TGTGCCAGCAGCCCGAGGGGAGGGCTGAACACTGAAGCTTTCTTT. Translated, it gives CASSPRGGLNTEAFF.

The chain links TRBV19 to TRBJ2-6; D unresolved. Germline assignment: CDR1 LNHDA and CDR2 SQIVND (reference sequence). The ends were cut back, 6 bases at V and 0 bases at J, with 9 bases in the middle. The CDR3 spans 15 residues. CDR3 amino acids: CASRAMDSGANVLTF. The DNA for the CDR3 is TGTGCCAGTAGGGCTATGGACTCTGGGGCCAACGTCCTGACTTTC.

This sequence joins TRBV2 and TRBJ2-1; TRBD2 agrees at 9 bases. The CDR3 totals 15 residues. The V gene's germline CDR1 is SNHLY and CDR2 FYNNEI. Trimming cost V 8 bases and J 1 base; bases outside gene matches: 6. CDR3 amino acids: CASQREEASYNEQFF. The DNA for the CDR3 is TGTGCCAGCCAGCGGGAGGAGGCTTCCTACAATGAGCAGTTCTTC.

The CDR3 nucleotides are TGTGCCAGCAGCTTGGAAGGCCAGGGAAACACTGAAGCTTTCTTT. Translation gives CASSLEGQGNTEAFF. The chain uses TRBV5-5 and TRBJ1-1, with a tentative D call TRBD1 (5 bases). Per the germline V gene, CDR1 is SGHKS and CDR2 is YYEKEE (reference sequence). V lost 0 bases and J lost 2, with 11 bases in between. The CDR3 consists of 15 residues.

This clone has just one count. The chain employs TRBV7-9 and TRBJ2-7; D may match TRBD1 or TRBD2 (5 bases each). CDR1 is SEHNR and CDR2 is FQNEAQ in the germline V gene (reference sequence). Deletions cut 6 bases from V and 5 bases from J, with 11 bases between. CDR3 length equals 12 residues. CDR3 bases: TGTGCCAGCAGGTCCCTGGGGGACGAGCAGTACTTC. It encodes CASRSLGDEQYF.

The chain couples TRBV24-1 to TRBJ2-1; possible D gene TRBD2, 6 bases. The CDR3 runs 11 residues. CDR1 KGHDR and CDR2 SFDVKD come from the germline V gene. Trimming took off 9 bases at V and 9 bases at J, with 11 bases between the two ends. CDR3 protein: CATRVGSEQFF. The DNA of the CDR3 is TGTGCCACCCGGGTCGGGAGTGAGCAGTTCTTC.

The chain employs TRBV5-8 and TRBJ2-7; D is uncertain. The V end was cut by 2 bases, the J end by 9 bases, with 15 bases between. The V gene's germline CDR1 is SGHTS and CDR2 YDEGEE. This CDR3 has 13 amino acids. The CDR3 nucleotides are TGTGCCAGCAGCTTCCGAGGTGGGTTTTTGCAGTACTTC. Translated, it gives CASSFRGGFLQYF.